These 13 T cell receptor beta chains were sequenced from one sample in a study of cytomegalovirus exposure and HLA in healthy donors. The protocol was immunoSEQ multiplex PCR, while the TCRdb copy is restricted to in-frame clones and leaves out a portion. The sample has fewer than 400,000 clones, roughly 90% seen once. The sequencing input was PBMCs. The receptor set was obtained from a woman younger than 30 in good health and CMV-seronegative.

The V and J genes are TRBV7-2 and TRBJ2-1, with a tentative D call TRBD2 (6 bases). The V end lost 4 bases, the J end lost 0 bases, and 16 bases lay between the germline ends. The germline V gene has CDR1 SGHTA and CDR2 FQGNSA. The CDR3 spans 17 residues. The CDR3 region has the DNA TGTGCCAGCAGCTACAGGACTACTATGTCCTCCTACAATGAGCAGTTCTTC. It codes for CASSYRTTMSSYNEQFF.

The CDR3 is CASSSRQGTYEQYF. CDR3 nucleotides: TGTGCCAGCAGCTCTCGACAGGGTACCTACGAGCAGTACTTC. This chain uses TRBV7-8 with TRBJ2-7, with 7 positions matching TRBD1. The ends lost 4 bases at V and 2 bases at J; junction bases unmatched: 5. Looked up from germline, CDR1 is SGHVS and CDR2 is FQNEAQ. This CDR3 spans 14 amino acids. Full variable domain (remainder filled in from reference TRBV7-8 and TRBJ2-7): GAGVSQSPRYKVAKRGQDVALRCDPISGHVSLFWYQQALGQGPEFLTYFQNEAQLDKSGLPSDRFFAERPEGSVSTLKIQRTQQEDSAVYLCASSSRQGTYEQYFGPGTRLTVT.

The rearrangement links TRBV27 to TRBJ2-7, with D unresolved. Looked up from germline, CDR1 is MNHEY and CDR2 is SMNVEV (reference sequence). Trimming removed 2 bases from V and 3 bases from J, with 14 bases in between. The CDR3 runs 15 residues. CDR3 in DNA: TGTGCCAGCAGTTTAGAAGCACCCCCTCACTACGAGCAGTACTTC. It is translated as CASSLEAPPHYEQYF.

The chain combines TRBV29-1 with TRBJ2-7; 12 bases line up with TRBD1. In germline, CDR1 is SQVTM, CDR2 ANQGSEA. V dropped 3 bases and J dropped 5; count of bases not matched to a gene: 8. CDR3 length equals 15 residues. The CDR3 DNA is TGCAGCGTTGACGATCCGGGGACAGGGGGCAACGAGCAGTACTTC. This translates into CSVDDPGTGGNEQYF.

This chain joins TRBV6-5 and TRBJ2-7, with TRBD1 identical over 11 bases. J was trimmed by 3 bases and V by 4 bases; bases with no gene match: 5. The germline V gene encodes CDR1 MNHEY and CDR2 SVGAGI. The length of the CDR3 is 15 residues. The CDR3 sequence is CASSFGTGGNYEQYF. DNA of the CDR3: TGTGCCAGCAGTTTTGGGACAGGGGGGAACTACGAGCAGTACTTC.

The genes are TRBV5-6 and TRBJ1-4, with D perhaps matching TRBD1 (6 bases). V shed 1 base and J shed 7 bases, with 14 bases lying between them. The length of the CDR3 is 15 residues. CDR1 is SGHDT, CDR2 YYEEEE, per germline. DNA of the CDR3: TGTGCCAGCAGCTTGTTTACGGGGGGCGTTGAAAAACTGTTTTTT. Amino acids: CASSLFTGGVEKLFF.

J is TRBJ2-1 and V is TRBV11-3; 7 positions match TRBD2. The CDR3 contains 15 residues. Germline lookup yields CDR1 SGHNT and CDR2 YENEEA. The V and J ends lost 1 base and 2 bases, in that order; junction bases with no gene match: 2. The CDR3, as DNA: TGTGCCAGCAGCTTAGGCGGGGGACCCTACAATGAGCAGTTCTTC. Residues: CASSLGGGPYNEQFF.

The CDR3 DNA sequence: TGCGCCAGCAGCCAAGGGACAGGGGTTAACACTGAAGCTTTCTTT. It translates to CASSQGTGVNTEAFF. The chain links TRBV5-1 to TRBJ1-1; 10 bases match TRBD1. CDR3 length: 15 amino acids. CDR1 and CDR2 (germline): SGHRS, YFSETQ. Trimming removed 4 bases from V and 2 bases from J; junction bases left unmatched: 5.

J is TRBJ2-2 and V is TRBV28; 7 nucleotides align to TRBD2. Per the germline V gene, CDR1 is MDHEN and CDR2 is SYDVKM. This CDR3 comprises 14 residues. The trim removed 8 bases at V and 1 base at J, leaving 4 bases unmatched. The DNA of the CDR3 is TGTGCCAGCCGTCCTAGCGGGAACACCGGGGAGCTGTTTTTT. Translating it yields CASRPSGNTGELFF.

The chain links TRBV5-1 to TRBJ2-5; TRBD2 agrees at 9 bases. Germline CDR1 reads SGHRS; CDR2 reads YFSETQ. The CDR3 is made up of 15 amino acids. After removal of 0 bases from V and 5 bases from J, the junction contained 5 bases not matched to a gene. CDR3: CASSLGTSAKETQYF. In nucleotides, the CDR3 is TGCGCCAGCAGCTTGGGGACTAGCGCAAAGGAGACCCAGTACTTC.

In its sample, this clone was seen once. The chain recombines TRBV4-2 with TRBJ1-2; D gene ambiguous. V lost 1 base and J 5 bases, leaving 20 bases between the germline ends. The CDR3 covers 17 residues. The germline V gene has CDR1 LGHNA and CDR2 YNFKEQ. CDR3 protein: CASSQVLKEGEGYGYTF. The CDR3 bases are TGTGCCAGCAGCCAAGTGTTGAAGGAGGGCGAGGGATATGGCTACACCTTC.

This clone was recorded only once. The chain links TRBV6-6 to TRBJ1-3; no reliable D call. The CDR3 is 15 amino acids. Trimming pared 2 bases from V and 3 bases from J, leaving 11 bases between. From germline, CDR1 is MNHNY and CDR2 SVGAGI (reference sequence). This CDR3 reads CASSYDGAGGNTIYF. The DNA of the CDR3 is TGTGCCAGCAGTTACGACGGAGCTGGTGGAAACACCATATATTTT.

The table lists this clone with a few counts. The chain is built from TRBV7-9 and TRBJ2-2, with TRBD1 matching 8 bases. This CDR3 is built from 15 residues. The germline V gene has CDR1 SEHNR and CDR2 FQNEAQ (reference sequence). The V gene end was trimmed by 4 bases and the J gene end by 0 bases; junction bases not matched to a gene: 1. CDR3 in amino acids: CASSWTGTNTGELFF. In nucleotides, the CDR3 is TGTGCCAGCAGCTGGACAGGGACGAACACCGGGGAGCTGTTTTTT.